This TCR beta chain was found in a study of shared clonotypes between healthy human individuals. The ends were cut back, 0 bases at V and 1 base at J, with 4 bases in the middle. CDR1 SGHRS and CDR2 YFSETQ come from the germline V gene. The CDR3 totals 13 residues. Clones were sequenced by immunoSEQ multiplex PCR, and TCRdb holds only the in-frame ones, with some missing. Of over 2 million clones listed, roughly 94% were seen once; the top ten hold approximately 0.13%. Study-level results: Sampling covered nothing but blood. Tissue TCR repertoires likely differ from those found in blood. Non-shared clonotypes had lower generation probabilities than clonotypes shared by all four sorted-subset donors. Across subsets, estimated richness was generally greater for naive than for memory populations. Clonotype sharing among the donors was expected to vary with sequencing depth.

This clone showed up just a few times. Antigen unknown. At the DNA level, this CDR3 is encoded by other sequences in the same sample as well. The chain recombines TRBV5-1 with TRBJ2-5; D gene ambiguous. Input material: naive CD4+ T cells sorted from blood. Subset defined: CD45RA+ positively selected. The clonotype originates from a man aged 18-30 years in good health. This chain's CDR3 is CASSLGLQETQYF. The CDR3 coding sequence is TGCGCCAGCAGCTTGGGGCTCCAAGAGACCCAGTACTTC.